This T cell receptor (beta chain) was sequenced during a study of OX40 agonist ivuxolimab in advanced cancers. Study-level background: Patient treatment consisted of intravenous ivuxolimab administration every 2 weeks at 0.01 to 10 mg/kg.

The CDR3 consists of 14 residues. Germline loops: CDR1 MNHNS, CDR2 SASEGT. The V and J ends lost 3 bases and 7 bases, in that order; junction bases with no gene match: 5. The method was immunoSEQ multiplex PCR; TCRdb's version includes in-frame clones alone and lacks a portion of them. The repertoire holds tens of thousands of clones, with approximately 85% as singletons. Researchers took blood at baseline, on cycle 4 day 1, and on cycle 7 day 1. This rearrangement joins TRBV6-1 to TRBJ1-5, with 8 nucleotides matching TRBD1. The TCR originated in an adult with an advanced solid tumor such as melanoma, head and neck, liver or kidney cancer. The sequences come from CD4+ or CD8+ T cells sorted from blood, collected in a trial of the OX40 agonist ivuxolimab. The CDR3 nucleotides are TGTGCCAGCAGTGACCTGGACAGGGTGCAGCCCCAGCATTTT. As protein: CASSDLDRVQPQHF.